The 2 T cell receptor beta chains listed next were all sequenced from one sample in a study of post-analysis software for immune sequencing data. Study-wide results and limits: The study found TRBV5-6, TRBV5-1 and TRBV20-1 among about five TRBV segments more frequent in patients than controls.

Unique molecular identifiers were present in the TCR beta cDNA libraries. Each CDR3 protein gets one entry after TCRdb re-called the PCR reads with MiXCR. The sample lists roughly 700,000 distinct CDR3 sequences, 30% occurring once. Their recognized antigens are unknown. Sequencing input: blood. All receptors derive from a girl between 5 and 17 years old with multiple sclerosis.

This chain uses TRBV5-1 with TRBJ1-2; perhaps TRBD1 as D (6 bases). V lost 2 bases, J lost 1 base, and 21 bases lay in between. The CDR3 spans 18 residues. The germline gives CDR1 SGHRS, CDR2 YFSETQ. CDR3 sequence reads: CASSFTSYRTALNYGYTF. The CDR3 DNA follows: TGCGCCAGCAGCTTTACGAGCTATCGGACAGCACTTAACTATGGCTACACCTTC. The full variable domain, its missing parts supplied by reference TRBV5-1 and TRBJ1-2, is KAGVTQTPRYLIKTRGQQVTLSCSPISGHRSVSWYQQTPGQGLQFLFEYFSETQRNKGNFPGRFSGRQFSNSRSEMNVSTLELGDSALYLCASSFTSYRTALNYGYTFGSGTRLTVV.

This clonotype has ten or more counts. The CDR3 DNA follows: TGTGCCAGCAGCCCCTCCACCGGGGAGCTGTTTTTT. Protein: CASSPSTGELFF. The genes are TRBV7-9 and TRBJ2-2, with no clear D. Germline CDR1 and CDR2: SEHNR and FQNEAQ (reference sequence). V dropped 5 bases and J dropped 4 bases, with 5 bases sitting between them. CDR3 length equals 12 residues. Together with reference TRBV7-9 and TRBJ2-2, the CDR3 gives the full variable domain: DTGVSQNPRHKITKRGQNVTFRCDPISEHNRLYWYRQTLGQGPEFLTYFQNEAQLEKSRLLSDRFSAERPKGSFSTLEIQRTEQGDSAMYLCASSPSTGELFFGEGSRLTVL.